Listed below are T cell receptor beta chains from one sample, sequenced in a study of blood T cell repertoires in COVID-19. Clones were read by immunoSEQ multiplex PCR, and TCRdb kept only the in-frame ones, dropping some. Counted here are about 45,000 clones, 60% to 80% occurring once; the ten biggest clones make up around 20%. The sample was peripheral blood. The receptor source for this set is a man in his 70s with acute or convalescent COVID-19. The CDR3 runs from the conserved cysteine through the conserved F or W. D genes are given only for firm matches. Size is stated for part of the rows, as once, few or many counts, or as a class when the clone is expanded.

.,TRBJ1-1,TRBD1,TRBV5-1,CASSSRDSEAFF,TGCGCCAGCAGCTCCCGGGACAGTGAAGCTTTCTTT
few,TRBJ1-1,.,TRBV6-1,CASSETGVGQTEAFF,TGTGCCAGCAGTGAAACGGGTGTGGGGCAGACTGAAGCTTTCTTT
once,TRBJ2-1,.,TRBV4-1,CASSQDSGPGEQFF,TGCGCCAGCAGCCAAGATAGTGGGCCGGGAGAGCAGTTCTTC
.,TRBJ1-4,.,TRBV5-4,CASQSAGVEKLFF,TGTGCCAGCCAAAGCGCAGGGGTGGAAAAACTGTTTTTT
.,TRBJ1-2,TRBD1,TRBV6-6,CASTGTGVTYGYTF,TGTGCCAGCACCGGGACAGGGGTGACCTATGGCTACACCTTC
.,TRBJ1-5,.,TRBV7-2,CASTIGGLNNQPQHF,TGTGCCAGCACGATAGGGGGATTGAACAATCAGCCCCAGCATTTT
.,TRBJ2-7,TRBD2,TRBV7-2,CASSPGLASSYEQYF,TGTGCCAGCAGCCCCGGACTAGCTAGCTCCTACGAGCAGTACTTC
.,TRBJ2-1,TRBD2,TRBV7-3,CASSRTSGGTNNEQFF,TGTGCCAGCAGCCGAACTAGCGGGGGGACCAACAATGAGCAGTTCTTC
.,TRBJ1-1,.,TRBV6-6,CASSYGQGFEAFF,TGTGCCAGCAGTTACGGGCAGGGTTTTGAAGCTTTCTTT
.,TRBJ1-1,.,TRBV5-1,CASSSRQTEAFF,TGCGCCAGCAGCTCCCGACAGACTGAAGCTTTCTTT
.,TRBJ1-2,.,TRBV4-3,CASSRTGGTGLSVNYGYTF,TGCGCCAGCAGCCGTACTGGTGGAACAGGGTTATCGGTAAACTATGGCTACACCTTC
.,TRBJ2-2,TRBD1,TRBV27,CASRKGTGAGTGELFF,TGTGCCAGCAGGAAAGGGACAGGGGCAGGCACCGGGGAGCTGTTTTTT
.,TRBJ1-5,TRBD1,TRBV4-2,CASSQGPRPTGINQPQHF,TGTGCCAGCAGCCAAGGACCTCGACCGACAGGGATCAATCAGCCCCAGCATTTT
.,TRBJ1-5,TRBD1,TRBV2,CASSRQGFANQPQHF,TGTGCCAGCAGCAGACAGGGGTTCGCGAATCAGCCCCAGCATTTT
.,TRBJ1-2,.,TRBV24-1,CATSDPGSVYGYTF,TGTGCCACCAGTGACCCAGGGTCTGTCTATGGCTACACCTTC
.,TRBJ1-6,TRBD1,TRBV4-3,CASSQAGGHSPLHF,TGCGCCAGCAGCCAAGCAGGGGGCCATTCACCCCTCCACTTT
.,TRBJ2-7,.,TRBV21-1,CARTFPLREKSYEQYF,TGTGCCAGGACCTTCCCGTTGCGGGAGAAATCCTACGAGCAGTACTTC
.,TRBJ2-5,.,TRBV5-4,CASSLAGYRETQYF,TGTGCCAGCAGCTTGGCAGGATATCGGGAGACCCAGTACTTC
few,TRBJ1-6,.,TRBV25-1,CASGGDYNSPLHF,TGTGCCAGCGGTGGGGACTACAATTCACCCCTCCACTTT
.,TRBJ1-1,.,TRBV3-1/TRBV3-2,CASSQVTGNTEAFF,TGTGCCAGCAGCCAAGTAACGGGGAACACTGAAGCTTTCTTT
.,TRBJ2-1,TRBD2,TRBV5-1,CASSLAPASGGNNEQFF,TGCGCCAGCAGCTTGGCTCCGGCTAGCGGGGGAAACAATGAGCAGTTCTTC
few,TRBJ2-5,.,TRBV7-9,CASSLTSGSETQYF,TGTGCCAGCAGCTTAACTTCCGGGAGTGAGACCCAGTACTTC
.,TRBJ2-5,TRBD1,TRBV7-2,CASSQGVKETQYF,TGTGCCAGCAGCCAGGGGGTTAAAGAGACCCAGTACTTC
.,TRBJ2-5,TRBD2,TRBV2,CASSEGLAGAQETQYF,TGTGCCAGCAGTGAAGGACTAGCGGGGGCACAAGAGACCCAGTACTTC
once,TRBJ1-5,.,TRBV30,CAWSSVITDQPQHF,TGTGCCTGGAGTTCCGTGATTACGGATCAGCCCCAGCATTTT
few,TRBJ2-3,TRBD2,TRBV15,CATSWLAGRADTQYF,TGTGCCACCAGCTGGCTAGCGGGGCGAGCAGATACGCAGTATTTT
.,TRBJ2-2,TRBD1,TRBV11-2,CASSSYRGLINTGELFF,TGTGCCAGCAGCTCCTACAGGGGGCTGATAAACACCGGGGAGCTGTTTTTT
.,TRBJ2-3,.,TRBV5-4,CASSFLQSTDTQYF,TGTGCCAGCAGCTTCTTACAGAGCACAGATACGCAGTATTTT
.,TRBJ2-6,.,TRBV4-3,CASSQDPDSGANVLTF,TGCGCCAGCAGCCAAGATCCAGACTCTGGGGCCAACGTCCTGACTTTC
.,TRBJ1-5,TRBD1,TRBV2,CASTGTAYQPQHF,TGTGCCAGCACCGGGACAGCATATCAGCCCCAGCATTTT
.,TRBJ2-3,.,TRBV6-2/TRBV6-3,CASSYSKREKVPDTQYF,TGTGCCAGCAGTTACTCGAAAAGGGAGAAGGTCCCAGATACGCAGTATTTT
.,TRBJ1-1,.,TRBV11-3,CASSSRTGGTEAFF,TGTGCCAGCAGCTCCCGTACCGGTGGCACTGAAGCTTTCTTT
.,TRBJ2-2,.,TRBV19,CASNSESNTGELFF,TGTGCCAGTAACTCTGAGTCGAACACCGGGGAGCTGTTTTTT
.,TRBJ2-6,.,TRBV11-2,CASSLDVFRGISGANVLTF,TGTGCCAGCAGCTTAGATGTCTTTAGAGGAATCTCTGGGGCCAACGTCCTGACTTTC
.,TRBJ2-1,.,TRBV28,CASTSPPRNEQFF,TGTGCCAGCACCTCCCCGCCGCGCAATGAGCAGTTCTTC
.,TRBJ1-5,.,TRBV7-8,CASSFQEGPNQPQHF,TGTGCCAGCAGTTTCCAGGAGGGGCCGAATCAGCCCCAGCATTTT
.,TRBJ2-3,.,TRBV28,CATWARGTTDTQYF,TGTGCCACCTGGGCGAGGGGGACCACAGATACGCAGTATTTT
.,TRBJ2-1,TRBD2,TRBV7-7,CASSLSSGGAAEQFF,TGTGCTAGCAGCTTATCGAGCGGGGGGGCGGCTGAGCAGTTCTTC
.,TRBJ2-7,.,TRBV5-5,CASSAAREQYF,TGTGCCAGCAGCGCCGCGCGGGAGCAGTACTTC
.,TRBJ2-1,.,TRBV10-2,CASSDFLGLLSYNEQFF,TGCGCCAGCAGTGATTTCCTTGGACTACTCTCCTACAATGAGCAGTTCTTC
.,TRBJ1-2,.,TRBV25-1,CASSDRGLLNYGYTF,TGTGCCAGCAGTGATAGGGGGTTATTGAACTATGGCTACACCTTC
.,TRBJ2-5,.,TRBV9,CASSVEWGEETQYF,TGTGCCAGCAGCGTAGAGTGGGGGGAAGAGACCCAGTACTTC
few,TRBJ2-6,TRBD1,TRBV11-3,CASSLDSGRPGGGSGANVLTF,TGTGCCAGCAGCTTAGACTCGGGTAGGCCAGGGGGTGGCTCTGGGGCCAACGTCCTGACTTTC
.,TRBJ1-1,TRBD1,TRBV7-6,CASSLARTGGDTEAFF,TGTGCCAGCAGCTTAGCCCGGACAGGGGGGGACACTGAAGCTTTCTTT
few,TRBJ2-1,TRBD1,TRBV7-6,CASSLHRDRGYNEQFF,TGTGCCAGCAGCCTTCACCGGGACAGGGGATACAATGAGCAGTTCTTC
.,TRBJ1-5,TRBD1,TRBV4-1,CASSHPTGTYSNQPQHF,TGCGCCAGCAGCCACCCGACAGGGACCTATAGCAATCAGCCCCAGCATTTT
.,TRBJ1-1,TRBD1,TRBV4-1,CASSQTGQGAEAFF,TGCGCCAGCAGCCAGACAGGGCAGGGGGCTGAAGCTTTCTTT
.,TRBJ1-5,.,TRBV11-2,CASSSGGWQPQHF,TGTGCCAGCAGCTCCGGGGGTTGGCAGCCCCAGCATTTT
.,TRBJ1-1,.,TRBV27,CASSSTIRNTEAFF,TGTGCCAGCAGTTCGACAATACGGAACACTGAAGCTTTCTTT
.,TRBJ1-2,TRBD1,TRBV29-1,CSVGGQVEAGYTF,TGCAGCGTCGGCGGACAGGTTGAGGCTGGCTACACCTTC
.,TRBJ2-1,.,TRBV28,CASRSRGRNEQFF,TGTGCCAGCAGATCCAGAGGGAGGAATGAGCAGTTCTTC
few,TRBJ2-6,TRBD1,TRBV9,CASGQGAFGANVLTF,TGTGCCAGCGGACAGGGGGCGTTTGGGGCCAACGTCCTGACTTTC
once,TRBJ2-5,.,TRBV9,CASSVGTGPSGETQYF,TGTGCCAGCAGCGTAGGGACTGGACCCTCTGGAGAGACCCAGTACTTC
.,TRBJ1-6,.,TRBV28,CASSRGVEVPLHF,TGTGCCAGCAGTCGGGGGGTGGAAGTACCCCTCCACTTT